The sequence of this T cell receptor beta chain was determined in a study of Ad26.COV2.S vaccination and SARS-CoV-2 variants. Study results and caveats: Similar non-spike TCR breadth was observed in recipients of vaccine and of placebo. The TCR breadth and depth analyses may have produced an underestimate of total T cell responses.

Some clones are missing from TCRdb's copy, which holds only in-frame ones; the method was immunoSEQ multiplex PCR. The table shows around 380,000 clones, with more than 85% occurring only once. On this clone: Its antigen is unidentified.

The treatment here: roughly 19 received Ad26.COV2.S at low or high dose, single or two shots; about 5 received placebo; per-sample allocation not given. Specimens were obtained on day 63 following the first vaccine or placebo injection. The receptor comes from a person aged 18 to 59 who received the Ad26.COV2.S COVID-19 vaccine or a placebo. The starting material was peripheral blood, obtained in a trial of Ad26.COV2.S vaccine versus placebo.

The CDR3 protein is CASSLEAETEAFF. The CDR3 DNA reads TGTGCCAGCAGCTTAGAGGCAGAAACAGAAGCTTTCTTT. V is TRBV11-3 and J is TRBJ1-1; no firm D call. Germline V gene sequence: CDR1 SGHNT, CDR2 YENEEA. There are 13 residues in the CDR3. V lost 0 bases and J lost 8, with 10 bases in between. Supplemented by reference TRBV11-3 and TRBJ1-1, the full variable domain reads EAGVVQSPRYKIIEKKQPVAFWCNPISGHNTLYWYLQNLGQGPELLIRYENEEAVDDSQLPKDRFSAERLKGVDSTLKIQPAELGDSAVYLCASSLEAETEAFFGQGTRLTVV.